The sequence of this T cell receptor beta chain was determined in a study of PD-1 and CTLA-4 blockade in melanoma. CDR3 length equals 14 residues. Germline CDR1 reads LNHDA; CDR2 reads SQIVND (reference sequence). V lost 5 bases, J lost 3 bases, and 5 bases stayed unmatched. The data were produced by immunoSEQ multiplex PCR, yet TCRdb's version contains in-frame clones alone and is incomplete. Altogether 15,000 to 20,000 clones are present, more than 65% being singletons, with the ten largest covering around a sixth. The J gene is TRBJ2-7, the V gene TRBV19; 9 bases agree with TRBD1. Sequencing was performed on CD8+ T cells from peripheral blood, taken before anti-PD-1 treatment. This TCR was sampled from a human donor with melanoma. The CDR3 loop is CASSVGQGYYEQYF. The CDR3 DNA is TGTGCCAGTAGTGTGGGACAGGGATACTACGAGCAGTACTTC.